Described below is a single T cell receptor (beta chain) sequence and its context. Only one count was recorded for this clonotype. Its antigen specificity is not known. Base qualities are not provided; no much larger clone lies one nucleotide away. Weak support is all one read offers. The library was generated by UMI-ligation and nested PCR. The beta constant-region primer consisted of an equimolar mixture of two oligonucleotides that together covered TRBC1 and TRBC2. A single-stranded oligonucleotide bearing the SP2 primer plus a 12-nucleotide UMI was ligated onto the 3' end of the cDNA by T4 RNA ligase 1. The ligated cDNA went through four rounds of PCR with nested alpha and beta constant-region primers together with the SP2 primer. Incubation of the ligation reaction lasted about 20-25 hours at 16 degrees C. PCR2 was typically run as a SYBR Green qPCR and stopped at a predetermined threshold to prevent over-amplification. Apart from the first purification, every purification step used Agencourt AMPure XP magnetic beads. Library amounts were measured by Qubit and library quality was assessed on a TapeStation, where the main peak was expected at around 650 bp. Pooled libraries were sequenced on an Illumina MiSeq with v2 2x251 paired-end kits, typically giving roughly 0.95-2 million reads per sample. Each sample's library went into the pool at roughly 4 nM, and roughly 4.5-8% PhiX was added to help with cluster recognition. The source study handled its data this way. Using tag matching that tolerated one base-pair mismatch, Decombinator assigned V and J genes to FASTQ reads that had been processed by Demultiplexor. Collapsinator used UMIs to correct both sequencing errors and frequency errors arising from PCR heterogeneity. TCRs were translated and CDR3s were extracted from the conserved cysteine to the FGXG phenylalanine by CDR3Translator, with non-productive sequences being flagged. Gini, Shannon entropy and inverse Simpson indices were computed after subsampling the repertoires to the same number of UMI-defined TCRs. Within the linear range, a power law was fitted by maximum likelihood to the distributions of clonotype abundance. When run on a single naive CD8 sample, MIGEC and the pipeline yielded similar UMI counts, similar unique TCR numbers and similar clonal distributions. The repertoires were searched for about 7,000 CMV-associated CDR3 sequences that had been compiled from VDJdb and a published dataset. The raw public reads went through TCRdb reprocessing: fastp at Q25, MiXCR clone calling, in-frame beta chains kept. Records with the same CDR3 protein are collapsed into one entry carrying the most frequent genes and DNA. The V and J calls shown here were made by TCRdb, not taken from the authors' results. A total of approximately 85,000 distinct CDR3 sequences appear in this sample, over 7% of them only once. Around 1.6% of the sample is in the top ten clones.

The data are from a study of naive and memory T cell subsets (dated by TCRdb to 2015 to 2018). In the study overall: An open-source, UMI-based TCR alpha and beta sequencing pipeline was applied to sorted naive and memory peripheral blood T cell subsets. RNA was DNase-treated and reverse transcribed with TCR constant-region primers, mostly using SuperScript III. Complete agreement was observed between the functional CMV T cell responses and the IgG serology results.

From the second PCR step on, the TCR alpha and beta chain libraries were amplified in separate reactions. To determine each donor's CMV status, fresh PBMCs were stimulated overnight with CMV viral lysate, and IFNgamma production from CD4+ T cells was then assessed. CD4 T cells were positively selected using Miltenyi beads, after which CD8 T cells were positively selected from the CD4-negative fraction. Cells were stained for CD3, CD4, CD8, CD45RA, CD27 and a live/dead dye and were sorted on a BD Aria II into four subsets based on CD45RA and CD27. A few healthy volunteers provided blood, and the blood of each volunteer was split into CD4 and CD8 T cells and then into four differentiation subsets. Roughly 110 ml of peripheral blood was collected from each donor, and PBMC were isolated by Ficoll-Paque PLUS density-gradient centrifugation. The sorted cells were lysed in RLT buffer, after which RNA was extracted using a Qiagen RNeasy kit and kept at -80 degrees C.

CDR1 and CDR2, per the germline V gene (reference sequence), are DFQATT and SNEGSKA. The CDR3 sequence holds 17 residues, the cysteine and phenylalanine included. Left in the record is the CDR3 DNA by itself, 51 bases read in frame from the first base. The germline V and J ends show losses of 5 bases and 5 bases respectively, and no gene match explains 16 bases of the junction. The paper as a whole reports these results and caveats: RNA-based TCR counts may be affected by expression changes linked to T cell activation and differentiation. After error correction, only a single occurrence was seen for over 90% of naive TCR sequences, so much steeper abundance distributions were produced than in memory subsets. A power law was followed by TCR abundance, with an exponent that differed between naive and memory subsets but was consistent across the three individuals. No ground truth was available to validate the repertoire findings for the naive and memory subsets. Clonotypes were defined as single alpha or beta chain sequences, not paired alpha/beta receptors. In both CD4 and CD8 cells, a rise in Gini index and a fall in Shannon and inverse Simpson diversity were observed from naive through CM, EM and EMRA.

The sequence was obtained from a human donor in good health. The chain joins TRBV20-1 to TRBJ2-1, with 9 bases in between that match TRBD2. The sample taken for sequencing was central memory CD4+ T cells from blood. Per the publication, the cell subset or site label means: central memory, CD45RA- CD27+. The DNA sequence is given as TGCAGTGCTGGTATCGCGAGGTGGACTAGCGTTGACAATGAGCAGTTCTTC. Translated, it reads CSAGIARWTSVDNEQFF.